The next 28 T cell receptor beta chains were all read from a single sample in a study of multiple sclerosis patients with progressive multifocal leukoencephalopathy. The protocol was immunoSEQ multiplex PCR, while the TCRdb copy is restricted to in-frame clones and leaves out a portion. This table has some 28,000 clones, nearly 90% appearing once. Time point described: 12 to 13 months of natalizumab therapy. This sample comprised PBMCs, obtained from a patient treated with natalizumab. The receptors were sampled from a human donor with multiple sclerosis.

V usage is TRBV4-1 and J usage is TRBJ1-5, with 7 bases fitting TRBD1. The CDR3 contains 16 residues. The V gene end was trimmed by 3 bases and the J gene end by 1 base; junction bases not matched to a gene: 6. CDR1 is MGHRA and CDR2 is YSYEKL in the germline V gene. In DNA form, the CDR3 reads TGCGCCAGCAGCCACCCAACAGGGGAAAGCAATCAGCCCCAGCATTTT. Its translation: CASSHPTGESNQPQHF.

This chain joins TRBV18 and TRBJ2-7; 10 bases align to TRBD2. V lost 3 bases to trimming and J lost 2 bases; unmatched junction nucleotides: 1. CDR1 KGHSH and CDR2 LQKENI come from the germline V gene. The CDR3 has 14 residues. The CDR3 loop is CASSPSGGTYEQYF. In nucleotides, the CDR3 is TGTGCCAGCTCACCTAGCGGGGGGACCTACGAGCAGTACTTC. The full variable domain, completed using reference TRBV18 and TRBJ2-7, is NAGVMQNPRHLVRRRGQEARLRCSPMKGHSHVYWYRQLPEEGLKFMVYLQKENIIDESGMPKERFSAEFPKEGPSILRIQQVVRGDSAAYFCASSPSGGTYEQYFGPGTRLTVT.

V usage is TRBV15 and J usage is TRBJ1-2, with D hard to call. CDR3 length: 14 amino acids. The V gene lost 3 bases and the J gene lost 2 bases, with 10 bases spanning the gap. Germline V gene data show CDR1 as LNHNV and CDR2 as YYDKDF (reference sequence). As DNA, the CDR3 is TGTGCCACCAGCAGGTCCGGAAGGAACTATGGCTACACCTTC. The encoded protein is CATSRSGRNYGYTF.

Notes on this clone: At one of its ends the junction is not consistent with the germline gene, which may arise from a read error. The chain couples TRBV7-7 to TRBJ2-2, with TRBD1 as a possible D gene (6 bases). This CDR3 has 15 amino acids. Germline V lookup: CDR1 SSHAT, CDR2 FNYEAQ (reference sequence). The DNA for the CDR3 is TGTGCTAGCAGCTCCGCAGGGGCCAGGGCCGGGGAGCTGTTTTTT. Its protein is CASSSAGARAGELFF.

The chain joins TRBV9 to TRBJ2-5; the D call may be TRBD1 or TRBD2 (5 bases each). V lost 3 bases, J lost 4 bases, and 10 bases lay in between. Germline CDR1 reads SGDLS; CDR2 reads YYNGEE. The CDR3 has 13 residues. CDR3 sequence: CASSAGTRETQYF. Written as DNA, the CDR3 is TGTGCCAGCAGCGCCGGGACGCGAGAGACCCAGTACTTC.

The chain employs TRBV13 and TRBJ2-5; D might be TRBD2 (5 bases). Looked up from germline, CDR1 is PRHDT and CDR2 is FYEKMQ (reference sequence). The CDR3 loop spans 13 amino acids. The V gene lost 4 bases and the J gene lost 1 base, with 7 bases spanning the gap. The CDR3 DNA reads as TGTGCCAGCAGCTCGGGGAGCCAAGAGACCCAGTACTTC. As protein: CASSSGSQETQYF. Full variable domain (rest looked up from reference TRBV13 and TRBJ2-5): AAGVIQSPRHLIKEKRETATLKCYPIPRHDTVYWYQQGPGQDPQFLISFYEKMQSDKGSIPDRFSAQQFSDYHSELNMSSLELGDSALYFCASSSGSQETQYFGPGTRLLVL.

The chain carries TRBV9 and TRBJ2-5, with D perhaps matching TRBD1 (5 bases). This CDR3 is 14 amino acids long. V lost 0 bases, J lost 5 bases, and 11 bases lay in between. Germline V gene lookup returns CDR1 SGDLS and CDR2 YYNGEE. The CDR3 loop is CASSVGPNRETQYF. CDR3 in DNA: TGTGCCAGCAGCGTAGGACCCAACAGGGAGACCCAGTACTTC.

V and J are TRBV6-1 and TRBJ2-3, with D perhaps TRBD1 (6 bases). Trimming shortened V by 2 bases and J by 9 bases, and 12 bases separated the two germline ends. The germline V gene encodes CDR1 MNHNS and CDR2 SASEGT. CDR3 length: 13 amino acids. In DNA form, the CDR3 reads TGTGCCAGCAGTGAAACGGATAGGGGGACGCAGTATTTT. Its protein is CASSETDRGTQYF.

This rearrangement joins TRBV7-3 to TRBJ1-2; 7 positions match TRBD1. The CDR3 sequence is 15 residues long. V lost 5 bases to trimming and J lost 2 bases; unmatched junction nucleotides: 8. Germline V CDR1 and CDR2: SGHTA, FQGTGA. CDR3 residues: CASSATGALNYGYTF. The CDR3 bases are TGTGCCAGCAGCGCCACAGGGGCGTTAAACTATGGCTACACCTTC.

This clone was observed a handful of times. This chain connects TRBV10-3 to TRBJ2-1; D is undetermined. The V gene's germline CDR1 is ENHRY and CDR2 SYGVKD. Trimming shortened V by 8 bases and J by 2 bases, and 4 bases separated the two germline ends. The CDR3 consists of 11 residues. In DNA, the CDR3 is TGTGCCATCGGGACCTACAATGAGCAGTTCTTC. Translating gives CAIGTYNEQFF.

The genes are TRBV19 and TRBJ1-5, with D maybe TRBD1 (6 bases). CDR1 and CDR2 from the germline V gene are LNHDA and SQIVND (reference sequence). This CDR3 is built from 15 residues. V gave up 10 bases and J gave up 1 base, with 17 bases separating them. As DNA, the CDR3 is TGTGCCATCTCACAGGGCACCTCGAGCAATCAGCCCCAGCATTTT. Translating gives CAISQGTSSNQPQHF.

The chain carries TRBV28 and TRBJ1-6; 10 positions agree with TRBD1. Germline loops: CDR1 MDHEN, CDR2 SYDVKM. The CDR3 is made up of 16 amino acids. With 3 bases clipped from V and 6 bases from J, the junction kept 5 bases outside the gene matches. The CDR3 DNA reads TGTGCCAGCAGTTTTCCGGACAGGGGGAGTAATTCACCCCTCCACTTT. Translation: CASSFPDRGSNSPLHF.

The CDR3 nucleotides read TGTGCCATCAGTGAGTCGACGTGGACCCAGGTTGGCTACACCTTC. This translates into CAISESTWTQVGYTF. The chain couples TRBV10-3 to TRBJ1-2; D remains unclear. The CDR3 has 15 residues. V was trimmed by 0 bases and J by 7 bases, leaving 15 bases between them. Germline CDR1 is ENHRY and CDR2 is SYGVKD.

The chain is built from TRBV30 and TRBJ1-1; a possible D gene is TRBD1 (6 bases). The CDR3 consists of 12 residues. CDR1 and CDR2 (germline): GTSNPN, SVGIG (reference sequence). V lost 3 bases to trimming and J lost 5 bases, with 10 bases between them. The CDR3 spells CAWRWGATEAFF. The CDR3, as DNA: TGTGCCTGGAGATGGGGGGCTACTGAAGCTTTCTTT.

The chain carries TRBV5-4 and TRBJ1-2; D unresolved. CDR1 is SGHNT, CDR2 YYREEE, per germline (reference sequence). V shed 5 bases and J shed 9 bases, with 20 bases lying between them. The CDR3 is 14 amino acids. This CDR3 reads CASSTLRVRLSYTF. CDR3 DNA: TGTGCCAGCAGTACACTCAGAGTGAGGCTGAGCTACACCTTC.

DNA for the CDR3: TGTGCCAGCAGCCTCAGGGGGATATTCTACGAGCAGTACTTC. This codes for CASSLRGIFYEQYF. The chain is built from TRBV13 and TRBJ2-5; TRBD1 aligns across 7 bases. The DNA matches TRBJ2-7 better at its end, which makes the J call doubtful. Germline V lookup: CDR1 PRHDT, CDR2 FYEKMQ (reference sequence). There are 14 residues in the CDR3.

V is TRBV6-4 and J is TRBJ2-1; 11 nucleotides align to TRBD2. Trimming removed 5 bases from V and 1 base from J; junction bases left unmatched: 4. Per germline, CDR1 MRHNA and CDR2 SNTAGT. The CDR3 loop spans 16 amino acids. CDR3 nucleotide sequence: TGTGCCAGCAGTCCTAGCGGGGGGTTGTCCTACAATGAGCAGTTCTTC. Translation gives CASSPSGGLSYNEQFF.

The gene calls are TRBV6-5 and TRBJ1-5; TRBD1 is a possible D gene (5 bases). V lost 0 bases, J lost 9 bases, and 15 bases lay in between. Germline V lookup: CDR1 MNHEY, CDR2 SVGAGI. CDR3 size: 15 residues. CDR3 in amino acids: CASSYSGDGLLPQHF. DNA of the CDR3: TGTGCCAGCAGTTACTCGGGGGACGGTCTTTTGCCCCAGCATTTT.

The chain is built from TRBV7-3 and TRBJ1-1; no reliable D call. The germline V and J ends were trimmed by 0 bases and 4 bases, with 9 bases remaining between them. CDR1 is SGHTA, CDR2 FQGTGA, per germline. This CDR3 comprises 14 residues. The CDR3: CASSLTSRSTEAFF. CDR3 nucleotide sequence: TGTGCCAGCAGCTTAACGTCCAGGAGCACTGAAGCTTTCTTT.

V and J are TRBV7-2 and TRBJ2-3; 14 positions agree with TRBD2. The CDR3 contains 17 residues. CDR1 and CDR2 from the germline V gene are SGHTA and FQGNSA. V was clipped by 4 bases and J by 4 bases; unmatched bases: 7. The CDR3 is CASSSGTSGGAPDTQYF. In DNA form, the CDR3 reads TGTGCCAGCAGCTCAGGGACTAGCGGGGGAGCTCCAGATACGCAGTATTTT.

This CDR3 reads CASSSSLRYGYTF. In nucleotides, the CDR3 is TGTGCCAGCAGCTCGTCCCTACGGTATGGCTACACCTTC. The V call is TRBV7-9, the J call TRBJ1-2, with unresolved D. Germline assignment: CDR1 SEHNR and CDR2 FQNEAQ (reference sequence). V was clipped by 4 bases and J by 5 bases, with 11 bases between them. The CDR3 length is 13 residues.

CDR3: CASSYTSVGAGYGYTF. The CDR3 nucleotides are TGTGCCAGCAGTTACACTTCAGTCGGAGCAGGATATGGCTACACCTTC. V and J are TRBV6-5 and TRBJ1-2; D is unclear. Germline V gene data show CDR1 as MNHEY and CDR2 as SVGAGI. V dropped 2 bases and J dropped 5 bases, with 18 bases sitting between them. The CDR3 is 16 residues long.

The V call is TRBV27, the J call TRBJ2-3; TRBD2 matches at 11 bases. This CDR3 comprises 16 residues. Unmatched junction bases numbered 1, after V lost 2 bases and J lost 0 bases. Germline assignment: CDR1 MNHEY and CDR2 SMNVEV (reference sequence). In DNA form, the CDR3 reads TGTGCCAGCAGTTTAACTAGCGGGGGTAGCACAGATACGCAGTATTTT. Translation: CASSLTSGGSTDTQYF.

On this clone: Additional DNA sequences in this sample encode the identical CDR3. This chain uses TRBV5-1 with TRBJ2-7; no reliable D call. This CDR3 spans 14 amino acids. V dropped 4 bases and J dropped 3 bases, with 14 bases sitting between them. Germline assignment: CDR1 SGHRS and CDR2 YFSETQ. CDR3 coding DNA: TGCGCCAGCAGCCCCTCGGGCCTCTTCTACGAGCAGTACTTC. Protein sequence: CASSPSGLFYEQYF.

The V gene is TRBV5-4, the J gene TRBJ2-5; 9 bases align to TRBD2. V shed 2 bases and J 5 bases; nucleotides not matched to a gene: 7. Germline V gene lookup returns CDR1 SGHNT and CDR2 YYREEE (reference sequence). This CDR3 has 15 residues. The CDR3 region is CASSLSGGKVETQYF. DNA for the CDR3: TGTGCCAGCAGCTTAAGCGGGGGGAAGGTGGAGACCCAGTACTTC. The full variable domain, rest sourced from reference TRBV5-4 and TRBJ2-5, is ETGVTQSPTHLIKTRGQQVTLRCSSQSGHNTVSWYQQALGQGPQFIFQYYREEENGRGNFPPRFSGLQFPNYSSELNVNALELDDSALYLCASSLSGGKVETQYFGPGTRLLVL.

On this clone: At one of its ends the junction is not consistent with the germline gene, which may arise from a read error. This specimen includes other DNA sequences encoding the same CDR3. The gene calls are TRBV30 and TRBJ2-7; 10 nucleotides line up with TRBD2. This CDR3 has 14 amino acids. Looked up from germline, CDR1 is GTSNPN and CDR2 is SVGIG (reference sequence). The CDR3 region is CAWRGSGGVYEQYF. The DNA of the CDR3 is TGCGCCTGGAGGGGGAGCGGGGGGGTATACGAGCAGTACTTC.

The chain employs TRBV18 and TRBJ1-1, with unresolved D. The ends were cut back, 3 bases at V and 2 bases at J, with 10 bases in the middle. Looked up from germline, CDR1 is KGHSH and CDR2 is LQKENI. The CDR3 runs 14 residues. The CDR3 region is CASSPRSGNTEAFF. The CDR3 region has the DNA TGTGCCAGCTCACCCAGATCAGGAAACACTGAAGCTTTCTTT.

This clone was observed a few times. V is TRBV28 and J is TRBJ1-2, with D possibly matching TRBD1 (5 bases). V was cut by 5 bases and J by 0 bases, with 10 bases left in between. The germline CDR1 and CDR2 sequences are MDHEN and SYDVKM. The CDR3 totals 14 residues. The CDR3 spells CASSRDAANYGYTF. In DNA form, the CDR3 reads TGTGCCAGCAGTCGGGACGCTGCTAACTATGGCTACACCTTC.